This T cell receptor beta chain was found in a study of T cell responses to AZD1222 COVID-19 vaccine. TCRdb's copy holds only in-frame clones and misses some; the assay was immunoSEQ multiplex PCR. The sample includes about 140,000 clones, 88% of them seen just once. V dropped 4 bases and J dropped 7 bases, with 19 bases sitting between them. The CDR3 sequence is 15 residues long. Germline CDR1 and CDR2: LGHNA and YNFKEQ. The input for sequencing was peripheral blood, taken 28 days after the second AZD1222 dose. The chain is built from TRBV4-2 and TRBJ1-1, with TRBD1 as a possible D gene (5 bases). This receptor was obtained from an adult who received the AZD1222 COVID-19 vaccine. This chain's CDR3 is CASSPLTQGADEAFF. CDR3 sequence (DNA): TGTGCCAGCAGCCCTCTAACCCAGGGAGCAGATGAAGCTTTCTTT.